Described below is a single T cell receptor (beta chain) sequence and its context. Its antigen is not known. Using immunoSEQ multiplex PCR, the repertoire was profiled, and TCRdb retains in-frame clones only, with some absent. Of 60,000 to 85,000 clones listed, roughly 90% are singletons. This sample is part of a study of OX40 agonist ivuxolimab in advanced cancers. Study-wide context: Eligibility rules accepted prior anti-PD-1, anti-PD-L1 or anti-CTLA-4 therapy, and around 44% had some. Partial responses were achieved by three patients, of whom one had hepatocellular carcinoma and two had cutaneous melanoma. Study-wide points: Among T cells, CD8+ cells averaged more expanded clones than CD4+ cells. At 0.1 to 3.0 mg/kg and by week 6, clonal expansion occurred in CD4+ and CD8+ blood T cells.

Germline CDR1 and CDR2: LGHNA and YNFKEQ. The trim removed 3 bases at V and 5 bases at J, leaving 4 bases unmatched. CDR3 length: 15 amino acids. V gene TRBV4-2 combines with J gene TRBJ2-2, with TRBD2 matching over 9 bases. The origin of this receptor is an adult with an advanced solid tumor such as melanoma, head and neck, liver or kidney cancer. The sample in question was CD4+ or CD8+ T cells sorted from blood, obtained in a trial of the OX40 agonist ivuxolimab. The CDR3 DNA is TGTGCCAGCAGCCAGGTTCTAGCGGGAACCGGGGAGCTGTTTTTT. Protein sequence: CASSQVLAGTGELFF.